This T cell receptor (beta chain) emerged from a study of OX40 agonist ivuxolimab in advanced cancers. Study-level findings and limits: At 0.1 to 3.0 mg/kg, CD4+ and CD8+ blood T cells expanded clonally by week 6.

Notes on this clone: Its antigen is unidentified.

V gave up 0 bases and J gave up 1 base, with 11 bases separating them. This CDR3 region has 16 residues. Per germline, CDR1 KGHSH and CDR2 LQKENI. Generated by immunoSEQ multiplex PCR, the TCRdb table keeps only in-frame clones and is missing some. The table records approximately 50,000 clones, around 80% of them present only once. The V call is TRBV18, the J call TRBJ2-3; no clear D. This clonotype originated in an adult with an advanced solid tumor such as melanoma, head and neck, liver or kidney cancer. The starting material was CD4+ or CD8+ T cells sorted from blood, obtained in a trial of the OX40 agonist ivuxolimab. The CDR3 is CASSPPGPVRTDTQYF. The DNA of the CDR3 is TGTGCCAGCTCACCACCCGGTCCAGTACGCACAGATACGCAGTATTTT.